This T cell receptor beta chain comes out of a study of blood T cell repertoires in COVID-19 (dated by TCRdb to 2020 to 2022). Broadly, across the study: Samples covering the acute and convalescent phases of COVID-19 were provided by collaborators in the United States, Italy and Spain. The prospective study material was composed of cDNA or gDNA derived from T cells, B-cell-depleted T cells, or PBMCs. Subjects who had been exposed to COVID-19, were actively infected with it, or had recovered from it provided the deeply sampled blood TCRbeta repertoires that made up the dataset. A freely available public database, intended as a resource for researchers studying the immune response to SARS-CoV-2, is where the repertoires were released. The samples were drawn from the first 160 participants of the ongoing ImmuneRACE study and from over 950 subjects provided by 6 global collaborators. A de-identified subject ID, COVID-19 status, age in years and sex were almost always included in the sample metadata. Where HLA class I and class II types were available, the types were taken from metadata supplied by the sample provider, not from assay-based typing. Points the paper makes about the study in general: The amount of clinical and demographic metadata varied by source and participant and was provided uncurated.

In the prospective study, participants were about 18 to 95 years old, resided in about two dozen geographic areas of the United States, and were enrolled through a virtual design. In the prospective study, participants were assigned to cohorts based on the clinical history participants reported in a screening survey and a study questionnaire. In the prospective study, mobile phlebotomists collected whole blood, serum and a nasopharyngeal or oropharyngeal swab from each participant. Prospective study participants could optionally give additional blood draws and questionnaires over an approximately two-month period. Blood samples from the prospective study were shipped frozen or at room temperature prior to DNA extraction. TCRbeta CDR3 regions were amplified from genomic DNA by means of the immunoSEQ Assay, a bias-controlled multiplex PCR. Under the source paper's analysis protocol: The number of nucleated cells in each sample was estimated from the amplification of reference gene primers within the assay. To quantify the absolute abundance of each unique TCRbeta CDR3 rearrangement, sequence reads were collapsed and filtered. For each sample, productive Simpson clonality was calculated by taking the square root of Simpson's diversity index across productive rearrangements. In its TCRdb copy, this immuneACCESS table keeps in-frame sequences only and misses some clones. Where compared with another copy, unresolved V genes explain less than half of these, and the others have no known cause. D and trimming were read from the DNA, whereas the V and J calls and clone size are those reported in that table. For this sample there are around 420,000 clones; nearly 90% appear just once. The top ten hold more than 2% of the sample.

For this clone: Its cognate antigen has yet to be identified. No quality values exist for individual bases; no much larger clone is one base distant.

V and J are truncated by 4 bases and 9 bases respectively, leaving an intervening sequence of 14 bases. The CDR3, from cysteine to phenylalanine, totals 13 residues. The sequence is cut down to CDR3 DNA, 39 bases in frame from base 1. Per the germline V gene, SGHRS is the CDR1 and YFSETQ is the CDR2. This TCR was recovered from a woman in her forties with acute COVID-19. The V and J genes are TRBV5-1 and TRBJ2-1; perhaps TRBD2 is the D gene, with 6 bases matching. Sequencing was done on a sample of PBMCs or T cells enriched from blood (not recorded which). This receptor carries the CDR3 CASSGVRGTEQFF. The DNA is as follows: TGCGCCAGCAGCGGGGTACGGGGGACTGAGCAGTTCTTC.